This TCR beta chain stems from a study of shared clonotypes between healthy human individuals. Across the whole study: Donor ages ranged 18 to 49 years: a couple of women, a few men.

Germline loops: CDR1 SGHRS, CDR2 YFSETQ. V was trimmed by 3 bases and J by 1 base, leaving 14 bases between them. The CDR3 is made up of 15 amino acids. About this clone itself: Its antigen remains unidentified.

Findings of the study overall: The researchers took only blood, and tissue repertoires probably look different. Donors were few, which limited the genetic and exposure-history diversity represented.

Here immunoSEQ multiplex PCR was the method, and the copy in TCRdb shows in-frame clones only, minus some. Among 900,000 to 1,200,000 clones listed, 78% were seen once. Healthy and HIV-negative, the adult donors had no recent acute infections or vaccinations. The sequence came from a young man in good health. Some clones in this sample may be carry-over from other donors' samples. The rearrangement links TRBV5-1 to TRBJ2-7, with D perhaps TRBD1 (9 bases). Source material: memory CD4+ T cells from PBMCs. Documented subset: CD45RA-negative fraction. CDR3 protein: CASSSGGTGSYEQYF. CDR3 nucleotides: TGCGCCAGCAGCTCGGGGGGGACAGGGTCCTACGAGCAGTACTTC.